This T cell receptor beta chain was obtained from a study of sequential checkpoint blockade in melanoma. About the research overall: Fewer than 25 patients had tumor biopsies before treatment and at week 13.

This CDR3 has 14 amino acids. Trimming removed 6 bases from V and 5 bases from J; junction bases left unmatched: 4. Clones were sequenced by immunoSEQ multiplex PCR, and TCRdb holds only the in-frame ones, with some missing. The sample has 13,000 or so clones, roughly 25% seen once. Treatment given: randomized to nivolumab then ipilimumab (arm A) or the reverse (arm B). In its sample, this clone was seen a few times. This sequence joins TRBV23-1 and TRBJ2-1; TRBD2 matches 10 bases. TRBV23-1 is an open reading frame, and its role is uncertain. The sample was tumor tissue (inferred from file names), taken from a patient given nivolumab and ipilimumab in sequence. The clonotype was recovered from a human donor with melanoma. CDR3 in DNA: TGCGCCAGCAGCCCCGGACTAGCGGACAATGAGCAGTTCTTC. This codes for CASSPGLADNEQFF.